This T cell receptor (beta chain) was recovered during a study of tumor-infiltrating lymphocytes in primary liver carcinoma. Across the study: Tumors were staged T1-T3 N0M0 and measured 4.2 to 10 cm across. Findings of the study overall: The top-250-clone fraction was significantly higher in tumors than in blood (p = 0.039). Just about 7-25% of leading clones were found in every one of five regions.

This clonotype has more than one count but fewer than ten. The target antigen is unknown. A much larger clone is a single base away; this may be a read error. This CDR3 is 13 amino acids long. Between the trimmed V and J ends, which lost 2 bases and 7 bases, there was a span of 12 bases. CDR1 is GTSNPN, CDR2 SVGIG, per germline (reference sequence). The study co-extracted DNA and RNA from roughly 20-30 mg of unsorted bulk tissue. TCR beta cDNA was reverse-transcribed from roughly 520 ng of total RNA. The reaction used a constant-region primer and ProtoScript II reverse transcriptase. Employing slightly modified ARM-PCR, three nested multiplex PCR rounds were run, and these gave rise to the TCR beta libraries. Amplification in the first two PCR rounds was performed using TRBV1-TRBV30 forward primers and a C-beta reverse primer for 10 cycles each. TCRdb re-derived calls from the multiplex PCR reads in MiXCR, one entry per CDR3 protein. Of 50,000 to 70,000 distinct CDR3 sequences listed, 60% to 85% are singletons.

The sequence was collected from a man aged 40-55 years with primary liver carcinoma and hepatitis B virus infection. The chain combines TRBV30 with TRBJ1-5, with D maybe TRBD1 (6 bases). The sample consisted of liver tumor tissue from sampling region 2. Specified subset: tumor region T2, inferior pole. The CDR3 spells CAWSRGARQPQHF. For the CDR3, the DNA is TGTGCCTGGAGTAGGGGGGCGCGGCAGCCCCAGCATTTT.